Each of the 9 T cell receptor beta chains below was sequenced from the same sample in a study of blood T cells in healthy people across ages. Together with a sample-barcoded 5' primer, a J-beta primer mix was included in a second PCR lasting roughly 6 to 12 cycles. MiXCR, run by TCRdb on the 5' RACE reads, gives a single entry per CDR3 protein. The sample has some 1,500,000 distinct CDR3 sequences; approximately 42% are singletons. The specimen was blood. The receptors derive from a woman aged 18-29 years in good health.

This chain uses TRBV9 with TRBJ2-5; TRBD2 aligns across 8 bases. In germline, CDR1 is SGDLS, CDR2 YYNGEE. The junction had 3 bases not matched to a gene; V was cut back by 3 bases and J by 2 bases. The CDR3 totals 14 residues. Written as DNA, the CDR3 is TGTGCCAGCAGCGCCGGGGGGGGACAAGAGACCCAGTACTTC. The encoded protein is CASSAGGGQETQYF.

The chain couples TRBV9 to TRBJ1-2, with D unclear. V was trimmed by 0 bases and J by 7 bases, leaving 10 bases between them. The germline gives CDR1 SGDLS, CDR2 YYNGEE. CDR3 length equals 13 residues. CDR3 region: CASSVEDTFGYTF. In DNA form, the CDR3 reads TGTGCCAGCAGCGTAGAGGATACGTTTGGCTACACCTTC.

The rearrangement links TRBV4-3 to TRBJ2-4; D remains unclear. The CDR3 has 20 residues. Germline loops: CDR1 LGHNA, CDR2 YSLEER. V lost 1 base to trimming and J lost 0 bases, with 22 bases between them. In nucleotides, the CDR3 is TGCGCCAGCAGCCAAGCGCCGACGAAGCAAAGGGCCTTAGCCAAAAACATTCAGTACTTC. This translates into CASSQAPTKQRALAKNIQYF.

This clonotype was detected only a few times. The J gene is TRBJ1-6, the V gene TRBV20-1, with 9 nucleotides matching TRBD1. CDR1 and CDR2 (germline): DFQATT, SNEGSKA (reference sequence). This CDR3 spans 14 amino acids. V dropped 6 bases and J dropped 9; count of bases not matched to a gene: 9. CDR3 DNA sequence: TGCAGTGCCCCTAGGACAGGGGATACTTCACCCCTCCACTTT. Protein product: CSAPRTGDTSPLHF.

The V gene is TRBV27, the J gene TRBJ2-2; D is unclear. The CDR3 is made up of 13 amino acids. V lost 8 bases to trimming and J lost 1 base, with 8 bases between them. Per the germline V gene, CDR1 is MNHEY and CDR2 is SMNVEV (reference sequence). The CDR3 region is CASENGNTGELFF. CDR3 nucleotide sequence: TGTGCCAGCGAAAACGGGAACACCGGGGAGCTGTTTTTT.

V gene TRBV5-1 combines with J gene TRBJ2-1; 10 bases map to TRBD2. CDR1 is SGHRS and CDR2 is YFSETQ in the germline V gene. This CDR3 is 18 amino acids long. V dropped 5 bases and J dropped 0; count of bases not matched to a gene: 11. CDR3 region: CASRLAGGLSFSYNEQFF. In nucleotides, the CDR3 is TGCGCCAGCAGATTAGCGGGAGGCCTCAGTTTCTCCTACAATGAGCAGTTCTTC.

This clonotype was detected only a few times. The V gene is TRBV30, the J gene TRBJ1-1; TRBD1 agrees at 7 bases. V dropped 3 bases and J dropped 1; count of bases not matched to a gene: 2. Germline V gives CDR1 GTSNPN, CDR2 SVGIG (reference sequence). CDR3 length: 13 residues. The CDR3: CAWRTGPNTEAFF. The CDR3 region has the DNA TGTGCCTGGAGGACAGGGCCGAACACTGAAGCTTTCTTT.

This clonotype showed up just a few times. At one end the junction does not follow the germline gene, possibly because of a read error. The chain has TRBV9 and TRBJ1-5, with D unclear. Germline-derived CDR1 and CDR2 are SGDLS and YYNGEE. The CDR3 consists of 14 residues. CDR3 loop: CASSVDDGYQTQHF. The CDR3 DNA is TGTGCCAGCAGCGTAGACGACGGTTATCAGACCCAGCATTTT.

V usage is TRBV20-1 and J usage is TRBJ2-3; 9 bases match TRBD2. Germline CDR1 DFQATT, CDR2 SNEGSKA (reference sequence). The CDR3 contains 14 residues. Germline trimming cut 5 bases from V and 5 bases from J; bases unmatched to any gene: 8. CDR3 loop: CSAPQRAGGDTQYF. CDR3 DNA: TGCAGTGCTCCCCAGAGAGCGGGGGGAGATACGCAGTATTTT.